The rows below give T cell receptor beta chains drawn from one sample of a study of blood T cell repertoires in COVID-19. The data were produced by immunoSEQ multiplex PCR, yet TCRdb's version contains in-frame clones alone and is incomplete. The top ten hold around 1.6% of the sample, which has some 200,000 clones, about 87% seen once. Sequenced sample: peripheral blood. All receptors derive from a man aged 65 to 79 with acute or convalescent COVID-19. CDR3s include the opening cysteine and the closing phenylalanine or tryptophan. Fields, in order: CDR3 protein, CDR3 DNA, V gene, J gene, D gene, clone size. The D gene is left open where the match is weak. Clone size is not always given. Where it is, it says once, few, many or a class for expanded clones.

cdr3_aa: CASSGGQNEKLFF; cdr3_nt: TGTGCCAGCTCAGGAGGACAGAATGAAAAACTGTTTTTT; v_call: TRBV18; j_call: TRBJ1-4; d_call: -; clone_size: -
cdr3_aa: CASGPGNEQFF; cdr3_nt: TGTGCCAGCGGGCCTGGGAATGAGCAGTTCTTC; v_call: TRBV9; j_call: TRBJ2-1; d_call: -; clone_size: -
cdr3_aa: CASSYGGLAKDTGELFF; cdr3_nt: TGTGCCAGCAGTTATGGGGGACTAGCGAAAGACACCGGGGAGCTGTTTTTT; v_call: TRBV27; j_call: TRBJ2-2; d_call: TRBD2; clone_size: -
cdr3_aa: CSVFRRGRAGELFF; cdr3_nt: TGCAGCGTTTTTAGAAGAGGGCGCGCCGGGGAGCTGTTTTTT; v_call: TRBV29-1; j_call: TRBJ2-2; d_call: -; clone_size: -
cdr3_aa: CASAPPGTSRGEQFF; cdr3_nt: TGTGCCAGCGCGCCGCCCGGGACTAGCCGGGGTGAGCAGTTCTTC; v_call: TRBV19; j_call: TRBJ2-1; d_call: TRBD2; clone_size: -
cdr3_aa: CASSLGGKVRDTQYF; cdr3_nt: TGTGCCAGCAGTTTGGGGGGAAAGGTTAGAGATACGCAGTATTTT; v_call: TRBV6-2/TRBV6-3; j_call: TRBJ2-3; d_call: -; clone_size: -
cdr3_aa: CASSFGLAGLDTQYF; cdr3_nt: TGTGCCAGCAGCTTTGGACTAGCGGGACTAGATACGCAGTATTTT; v_call: TRBV11-1; j_call: TRBJ2-3; d_call: TRBD2; clone_size: -
cdr3_aa: CASSPTGIGNTIYF; cdr3_nt: TGTGCCAGCTCACCGACAGGGATCGGAAACACCATATATTTT; v_call: TRBV18; j_call: TRBJ1-3; d_call: TRBD1; clone_size: -
cdr3_aa: CASSLGGANTGELFF; cdr3_nt: TGTGCCAGCAGCTTGGGAGGAGCGAACACCGGGGAGCTGTTTTTT; v_call: TRBV5-8; j_call: TRBJ2-2; d_call: -; clone_size: -
cdr3_aa: CASSMGRRGGSYNSPLHF; cdr3_nt: TGTGCCAGTAGTATGGGCCGACGAGGGGGCTCCTATAATTCACCCCTCCACTTT; v_call: TRBV19; j_call: TRBJ1-6; d_call: -; clone_size: -
cdr3_aa: CSASVSGYTYEQYF; cdr3_nt: TGCAGTGCTAGTGTTAGCGGGTATACCTACGAGCAGTACTTC; v_call: TRBV20-1; j_call: TRBJ2-7; d_call: TRBD2; clone_size: -
cdr3_aa: CASSIRENTEAFF; cdr3_nt: TGTGCCAGTAGCATCCGGGAGAACACTGAAGCTTTCTTT; v_call: TRBV19; j_call: TRBJ1-1; d_call: -; clone_size: -
cdr3_aa: CASSFPGQGYEQYF; cdr3_nt: TGTGCCAGCAGCTTCCCGGGACAGGGATACGAGCAGTACTTC; v_call: TRBV11-2; j_call: TRBJ2-7; d_call: TRBD1; clone_size: -
cdr3_aa: CASSYEGRSSGANVLTF; cdr3_nt: TGTGCCAGCAGTTATGAGGGTAGGAGCTCTGGGGCCAACGTCCTGACTTTC; v_call: TRBV2; j_call: TRBJ2-6; d_call: -; clone_size: -
cdr3_aa: CSAYRGRDEKLFF; cdr3_nt: TGCAGCGCTTACAGGGGACGGGATGAAAAACTGTTTTTT; v_call: TRBV29-1; j_call: TRBJ1-4; d_call: TRBD1; clone_size: -
cdr3_aa: CASRRDFKETQYF; cdr3_nt: TGTGCCAGCAGACGGGACTTCAAAGAGACCCAGTACTTC; v_call: TRBV28; j_call: TRBJ2-5; d_call: -; clone_size: -
cdr3_aa: CASSELAGRTGELFF; cdr3_nt: TGTGCCAGCAGTGAACTAGCGGGTCGGACCGGGGAGCTGTTTTTT; v_call: TRBV2; j_call: TRBJ2-2; d_call: TRBD2; clone_size: -
cdr3_aa: CASSFNRNIQYF; cdr3_nt: TGTGCCAGTAGTTTTAACAGAAACATTCAGTACTTC; v_call: TRBV19; j_call: TRBJ2-4; d_call: -; clone_size: -
cdr3_aa: CASSLDPQPGNTIYF; cdr3_nt: TGCGCCAGCAGCTTGGACCCACAGCCTGGAAACACCATATATTTT; v_call: TRBV5-1; j_call: TRBJ1-3; d_call: -; clone_size: -
cdr3_aa: CASSLGPRNEQFF; cdr3_nt: TGTGCCAGCAGCTTGGGGCCACGCAATGAGCAGTTCTTC; v_call: TRBV5-4; j_call: TRBJ2-1; d_call: -; clone_size: -
cdr3_aa: CASSEMQDSKNTEAFF; cdr3_nt: TGTGCCAGCAGTGAGATGCAGGACTCTAAGAACACTGAAGCTTTCTTT; v_call: TRBV2; j_call: TRBJ1-1; d_call: -; clone_size: -
cdr3_aa: CASSRDGQGSYNEQFF; cdr3_nt: TGCGCCAGCAGCCGAGACGGTCAGGGCTCCTACAATGAGCAGTTCTTC; v_call: TRBV5-1; j_call: TRBJ2-1; d_call: -; clone_size: -
cdr3_aa: CASSVGTSGRPYYEQYF; cdr3_nt: TGTGCCAGCAGCGTAGGGACTAGCGGGAGGCCATACTACGAGCAGTACTTC; v_call: TRBV5-5; j_call: TRBJ2-7; d_call: TRBD2; clone_size: -
cdr3_aa: CASSLAGGETQYF; cdr3_nt: TGTGCCAGCAGTCTAGCGGGAGGAGAGACGCAGTATTTT; v_call: TRBV11-1; j_call: TRBJ2-3; d_call: TRBD2; clone_size: -
cdr3_aa: CASRPIAINTGELFF; cdr3_nt: TGTGCCAGCAGACCTATAGCGATCAACACCGGGGAGCTGTTTTTT; v_call: TRBV27; j_call: TRBJ2-2; d_call: -; clone_size: -
cdr3_aa: CATRQPGLAGGAKNIQYF; cdr3_nt: TGTGCCACTAGACAACCGGGCCTAGCAGGGGGGGCCAAAAACATTCAGTACTTC; v_call: TRBV19; j_call: TRBJ2-4; d_call: -; clone_size: -
cdr3_aa: CASSSRRWAGGTDTQYF; cdr3_nt: TGTGCCAGCAGCTCCCGCCGGTGGGCGGGAGGTACAGATACGCAGTATTTT; v_call: TRBV7-8; j_call: TRBJ2-3; d_call: TRBD2; clone_size: -
cdr3_aa: CASSRDSQTYEQYF; cdr3_nt: TGTGCCAGCAGCAGGGACAGTCAAACCTACGAGCAGTACTTC; v_call: TRBV27; j_call: TRBJ2-7; d_call: TRBD1; clone_size: -
cdr3_aa: CASSPQVGSTGELFF; cdr3_nt: TGTGCCAGCTCACCACAAGTAGGGAGCACCGGGGAGCTGTTTTTT; v_call: TRBV18; j_call: TRBJ2-2; d_call: -; clone_size: -
cdr3_aa: CASSIVNRDGYTF; cdr3_nt: TGTGCCAGTAGTATAGTAAACAGGGATGGCTACACCTTC; v_call: TRBV19; j_call: TRBJ1-2; d_call: -; clone_size: -
cdr3_aa: CASSLGPAQYF; cdr3_nt: TGTGCCAGCAGCTTAGGTCCGGCCCAGTACTTC; v_call: TRBV7-2; j_call: TRBJ2-5; d_call: -; clone_size: -
cdr3_aa: CASSLVGGRQPQHF; cdr3_nt: TGTGCCAGCAGTTTGGTAGGGGGCCGCCAGCCCCAGCATTTT; v_call: TRBV28; j_call: TRBJ1-5; d_call: TRBD1; clone_size: once
cdr3_aa: CASSLSRSDTGELFF; cdr3_nt: TGTGCCAGCAGCTTATCTAGATCGGACACCGGGGAGCTGTTTTTT; v_call: TRBV11-1; j_call: TRBJ2-2; d_call: -; clone_size: -
cdr3_aa: CASRFSRTSYEQYF; cdr3_nt: TGTGCCAGCAGGTTCTCGCGTACGTCCTACGAGCAGTACTTC; v_call: TRBV2; j_call: TRBJ2-7; d_call: -; clone_size: -
cdr3_aa: CASSEAAGAGNTIYF; cdr3_nt: TGTGCCAGCAGTGAAGCCGCAGGGGCTGGAAACACCATATATTTT; v_call: TRBV2; j_call: TRBJ1-3; d_call: -; clone_size: -
cdr3_aa: CASSSQQGYEQYF; cdr3_nt: TGTGCCAGCAGCTCACAACAGGGTTACGAGCAGTACTTC; v_call: TRBV7-3; j_call: TRBJ2-7; d_call: -; clone_size: -
cdr3_aa: CASSLDGTSSETQYF; cdr3_nt: TGTGCCAGCAGCTTAGATGGGACTAGTTCCGAGACCCAGTACTTC; v_call: TRBV7-9; j_call: TRBJ2-5; d_call: TRBD2; clone_size: once
cdr3_aa: CASSYEAGQGISYNEQFF; cdr3_nt: TGTGCCAGCAGTTATGAGGCAGGGCAAGGAATCTCCTACAATGAGCAGTTCTTC; v_call: TRBV6-2/TRBV6-3; j_call: TRBJ2-1; d_call: -; clone_size: -
cdr3_aa: CASSRGREGEKLFF; cdr3_nt: TGTGCCAGCTCCAGGGGGCGAGAGGGTGAAAAACTGTTTTTT; v_call: TRBV18; j_call: TRBJ1-4; d_call: TRBD1; clone_size: -
cdr3_aa: CASTKGQLYNSPLHF; cdr3_nt: TGTGCCAGCACTAAGGGACAGCTCTATAATTCACCCCTCCACTTT; v_call: TRBV2; j_call: TRBJ1-6; d_call: TRBD1; clone_size: -
cdr3_aa: CASSLGQTNSPLHF; cdr3_nt: TGCGCCAGCAGCCTGGGACAGACGAATTCACCCCTCCACTTT; v_call: TRBV5-1; j_call: TRBJ1-6; d_call: TRBD1; clone_size: -
cdr3_aa: CASSAPGQGVYEQYF; cdr3_nt: TGTGCCAGCAGTGCTCCGGGACAGGGGGTCTACGAGCAGTACTTC; v_call: TRBV28; j_call: TRBJ2-7; d_call: TRBD1; clone_size: -
cdr3_aa: CASRGLRSYNEQFF; cdr3_nt: TGTGCCAGCCGCGGGCTGCGATCCTACAATGAGCAGTTCTTC; v_call: TRBV3-1/TRBV3-2; j_call: TRBJ2-1; d_call: -; clone_size: -
cdr3_aa: CASSVTMTGELFF; cdr3_nt: TGTGCCAGCAGCGTGACAATGACCGGGGAGCTGTTTTTT; v_call: TRBV7-3; j_call: TRBJ2-2; d_call: -; clone_size: -
cdr3_aa: CASSSWTSGEQYF; cdr3_nt: TGTGCCAGCAGCTCCTGGACTAGCGGGGAACAGTACTTC; v_call: TRBV5-4; j_call: TRBJ2-7; d_call: TRBD2; clone_size: once